This is a list of T cell receptor beta chains from one sample in a study of shared clonotypes between healthy human individuals. TCRdb keeps only in-frame clones here, not all; method: immunoSEQ multiplex PCR. The sample consists of about 2.1 million clones, approximately 94% of them appearing once. The sequenced sample consisted of naive CD8+ T cells from PBMCs. Source of these receptors: a man aged 18 to 29 in good health. Some clones in this sample may be carry-over from other donors' samples. Each CDR3 is given with its conserved first and last residue. D genes are given only for firm matches. Not every row has a clone size; where given, it reads once, few, many or a size class.

J gene: TRBJ1-5; clone size: NA; D gene: NA; V gene: TRBV4-1; CDR3 protein: CASSQERTKIDQPQHF; CDR3 DNA: TGCGCCAGCAGCCAAGAACGCACAAAGATCGATCAGCCCCAGCATTTT
J gene: TRBJ1-3; clone size: NA; D gene: NA; V gene: TRBV6-6; CDR3 protein: CASINSSGNTIYF; CDR3 DNA: TGTGCCAGCATTAACAGCTCTGGAAACACCATATATTTT
J gene: TRBJ2-2; clone size: few; D gene: NA; V gene: TRBV7-9; CDR3 protein: CASSPFGSGQNTGELFF; CDR3 DNA: TGTGCCAGCAGCCCCTTTGGCTCCGGACAAAACACCGGGGAGCTGTTTTTT
J gene: TRBJ2-7; clone size: once; D gene: NA; V gene: TRBV28; CDR3 protein: CASSFALARYEQYF; CDR3 DNA: TGTGCCAGCAGTTTTGCCCTAGCGAGGTACGAGCAGTACTTC
J gene: TRBJ2-5; clone size: NA; D gene: NA; V gene: TRBV10-1; CDR3 protein: CASSEDVRGAENEETQYF; CDR3 DNA: TGCGCCAGCAGTGAGGATGTGAGGGGAGCGGAAAACGAAGAGACCCAGTACTTC
J gene: TRBJ2-2; clone size: NA; D gene: NA; V gene: TRBV9; CDR3 protein: CASGYGTLNTGELFF; CDR3 DNA: TGTGCCAGCGGCTACGGGACACTTAACACCGGGGAGCTGTTTTTT
J gene: TRBJ2-5; clone size: NA; D gene: NA; V gene: TRBV4-1; CDR3 protein: CASSQDLGTLGETQYF; CDR3 DNA: TGCGCCAGCAGCCAAGATCTGGGGACCCTTGGGGAGACCCAGTACTTC
J gene: TRBJ1-1; clone size: NA; D gene: NA; V gene: TRBV27; CDR3 protein: CASSFIGQTNTEAFF; CDR3 DNA: TGTGCCAGCAGTTTCATTGGACAGACGAACACTGAAGCTTTCTTT
J gene: TRBJ2-1; clone size: NA; D gene: TRBD2; V gene: TRBV29-1; CDR3 protein: CSVVGTNYNEQFF; CDR3 DNA: TGCAGCGTTGTCGGGACTAACTACAATGAGCAGTTCTTC
J gene: TRBJ2-1; clone size: NA; D gene: TRBD2; V gene: TRBV27; CDR3 protein: CASSSLGLALYNEQFF; CDR3 DNA: TGTGCCAGCAGCTCTCTGGGACTAGCGCTTTACAATGAGCAGTTCTTC
J gene: TRBJ1-2; clone size: NA; D gene: NA; V gene: TRBV4-1; CDR3 protein: CASSQEVSPRPPYGYTF; CDR3 DNA: TGCGCCAGCAGCCAAGAGGTGTCCCCAAGGCCCCCGTATGGCTACACCTTC
J gene: TRBJ2-7; clone size: once; D gene: TRBD2; V gene: TRBV5-1; CDR3 protein: CASSFPLAGGSYEQYF; CDR3 DNA: TGCGCCAGCAGCTTCCCGCTAGCGGGAGGATCCTACGAGCAGTACTTC
J gene: TRBJ2-3; clone size: NA; D gene: TRBD2; V gene: TRBV4-3; CDR3 protein: CASSPGLAGNTDTQYF; CDR3 DNA: TGCGCCAGCAGCCCCGGACTAGCGGGAAACACAGATACGCAGTATTTT
J gene: TRBJ2-7; clone size: NA; D gene: TRBD1; V gene: TRBV7-9; CDR3 protein: CASSLSAGTGYEQYF; CDR3 DNA: TGTGCCAGCAGCTTATCCGCCGGGACAGGGTACGAGCAGTACTTC
J gene: TRBJ2-7; clone size: NA; D gene: TRBD1; V gene: TRBV7-9; CDR3 protein: CASSPRTGSMSSYEQYF; CDR3 DNA: TGTGCCAGCAGCCCACGGACAGGTTCCATGAGCTCCTACGAGCAGTACTTC
J gene: TRBJ2-2; clone size: NA; D gene: NA; V gene: TRBV7-6; CDR3 protein: CANPAGARVGTGELFF; CDR3 DNA: TGTGCCAACCCTGCGGGGGCTCGGGTTGGCACCGGGGAGCTGTTTTTT
J gene: TRBJ2-3; clone size: NA; D gene: NA; V gene: TRBV7-3; CDR3 protein: CASSQDSTDTQYF; CDR3 DNA: TGTGCCAGCAGCCAGGACAGCACAGATACGCAGTATTTT
J gene: TRBJ2-7; clone size: NA; D gene: NA; V gene: TRBV15; CDR3 protein: CATSGTGEQYF; CDR3 DNA: TGTGCCACCAGCGGAACAGGCGAGCAGTACTTC
J gene: TRBJ2-5; clone size: NA; D gene: TRBD2; V gene: TRBV7-8; CDR3 protein: CASSLTAGKGHQETQYF; CDR3 DNA: TGTGCCAGCAGCTTAACAGCGGGAAAGGGTCACCAAGAGACCCAGTACTTC
J gene: TRBJ2-2; clone size: NA; D gene: TRBD2; V gene: TRBV19; CDR3 protein: CASSTRASGSAGELFF; CDR3 DNA: TGTGCCAGTAGCACCCGGGCTAGCGGGAGTGCCGGGGAGCTGTTTTTT
J gene: TRBJ2-7; clone size: NA; D gene: TRBD1; V gene: TRBV10-2; CDR3 protein: CASSDPMGTGGDEQYF; CDR3 DNA: TGCGCCAGCAGTGACCCAATGGGGACAGGGGGCGACGAGCAGTACTTC
J gene: TRBJ2-3; clone size: NA; D gene: NA; V gene: TRBV28; CDR3 protein: CASRRGRTDTQYF; CDR3 DNA: TGTGCCAGCAGGCGTGGTCGCACAGATACGCAGTATTTT
J gene: TRBJ2-7; clone size: NA; D gene: TRBD1; V gene: TRBV28; CDR3 protein: CASRPGQGAYEQYF; CDR3 DNA: TGTGCCAGCCGACCGGGACAGGGGGCTTACGAGCAGTACTTC
J gene: TRBJ1-2; clone size: NA; D gene: NA; V gene: TRBV7-2; CDR3 protein: CASSLGVGQAYGYTF; CDR3 DNA: TGTGCCAGCAGCTTAGGAGTCGGGCAAGCGTATGGCTACACCTTC
J gene: TRBJ2-1; clone size: NA; D gene: TRBD2; V gene: TRBV9; CDR3 protein: CASTPAGGPFYNEQFF; CDR3 DNA: TGTGCCAGCACCCCAGCGGGAGGGCCTTTTTACAATGAGCAGTTCTTC
J gene: TRBJ2-7; clone size: NA; D gene: NA; V gene: TRBV28; CDR3 protein: CASSSGPDYEQYF; CDR3 DNA: TGTGCCAGCAGTAGCGGTCCAGACTACGAGCAGTACTTC
J gene: TRBJ1-2; clone size: NA; D gene: NA; V gene: TRBV13; CDR3 protein: CASSGRQERYGYTF; CDR3 DNA: TGTGCCAGCAGCGGACGACAGGAGCGCTATGGCTACACCTTC
J gene: TRBJ1-1; clone size: NA; D gene: NA; V gene: TRBV7-6; CDR3 protein: CASSDPLRGTEAFF; CDR3 DNA: TGTGCCAGCAGCGACCCCTTAAGGGGTACTGAAGCTTTCTTT